The source of this T cell receptor beta chain is a study of T cell changes during pregnancy in multiple sclerosis. Profiled with immunoSEQ multiplex PCR; TCRdb holds only in-frame clones, not every one. The table records 60,000 to 75,000 clones, 90% to 95% of them present only once. This CDR3 region has 15 residues. Trimming cost V 6 bases and J 5 bases; bases outside gene matches: 8. Germline CDR1 and CDR2: SGHVS and FNYEAQ. J is TRBJ2-5 and V is TRBV7-6; 11 positions agree with TRBD2. The material was peripheral blood, obtained before pregnancy. The clonotype comes from a female donor with multiple sclerosis, enrolled in a pregnancy study. The CDR3 DNA reads TGTGCCAGCAGTTCCATAGCGGGGGGGCCGGAGACCCAGTACTTC. This codes for CASSSIAGGPETQYF.